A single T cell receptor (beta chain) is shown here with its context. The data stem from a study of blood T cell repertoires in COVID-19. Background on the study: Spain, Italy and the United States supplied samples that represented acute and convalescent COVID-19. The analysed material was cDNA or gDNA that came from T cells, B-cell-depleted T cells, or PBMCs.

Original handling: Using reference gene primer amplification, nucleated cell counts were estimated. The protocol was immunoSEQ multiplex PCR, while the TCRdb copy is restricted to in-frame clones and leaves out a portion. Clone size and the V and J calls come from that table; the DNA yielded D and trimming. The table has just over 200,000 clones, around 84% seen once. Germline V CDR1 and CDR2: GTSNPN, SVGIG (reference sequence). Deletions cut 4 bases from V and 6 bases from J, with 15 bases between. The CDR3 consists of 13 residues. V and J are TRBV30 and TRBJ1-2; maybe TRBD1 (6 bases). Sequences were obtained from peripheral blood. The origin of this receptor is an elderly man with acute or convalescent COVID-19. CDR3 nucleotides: TGTGCCTGGAACAGACGAAGGGGGAATGGCTACACCTTC. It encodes CAWNRRRGNGYTF.